This TCR beta chain was identified in a study of blood T cell repertoires in COVID-19 (dated by TCRdb to about 2020). Looking at the study overall: The collaborator samples originated in the United States, Italy and Spain and spanned the acute and convalescent phases of COVID-19. The prospective study material was composed of cDNA or gDNA derived from T cells, B-cell-depleted T cells, or PBMCs. The dataset comprised deeply sampled blood TCRbeta repertoires from subjects exposed to, actively infected with, or recovered from COVID-19. The repertoires were released in a freely available public database intended as a resource for research on the immune response to SARS-CoV-2. Samples came from the ongoing ImmuneRACE study (first 160 participants) plus 1,254 subjects from 6 global collaborators. Nearly every sample came with metadata listing a de-identified subject ID, COVID-19 status, age in years and sex. Where HLA class I and class II types were available, the types were taken from metadata supplied by the sample provider, not from assay-based typing.

The junction carries 12 bases between V and J, which are trimmed by 4 bases and 7 bases respectively. The germline V gene sets CDR1 to SGDLS and CDR2 to YYNGEE. The CDR3 measures 13 amino acids from cysteine to phenylalanine. CDR3 DNA only is kept here, 39 bases in frame from base 1. The immunoSEQ Assay, a bias-controlled multiplex PCR, was used to amplify TCRbeta CDR3 regions from genomic DNA. The paper's data handling went like this. The number of nucleated cells in each sample was estimated from the amplification of reference gene primers within the assay. To quantify the absolute abundance of each unique TCRbeta CDR3 rearrangement, sequence reads were collapsed and filtered. For each sample, productive Simpson clonality was calculated by taking the square root of Simpson's diversity index across productive rearrangements. TCRdb retrieved this table from immuneACCESS and kept in-frame rearrangements only. Not all clones are present; in checked studies, unresolved V genes account for under half, and no reason is known for the remainder. The V and J calls and clone size come from that table; D and trimming were worked out from the DNA. The sample records about 200,000 clones, around four fifths of which are singletons. The ten biggest clones cover 6.5% to 7% of the sample.

Notes on this clone: Its antigen remains undetermined. There are no base qualities to consult, and no much larger clone falls within one base.

Results the study describes overall, beyond this receptor: The amount of clinical and demographic metadata varied by source and participant and was provided uncurated.

Each collaborating institution followed its own protocols to collect whole blood in K2EDTA tubes. For TCRbeta analysis, collaborator samples were shipped as frozen whole blood, as isolated PBMCs, or as DNA extracted from either sample type. In this chain, TRBV9 is recombined with TRBJ2-1; a tentative D call is TRBD1 (6 bases match). Sequencing was performed on peripheral blood. The clonotype originates from a human donor with acute or convalescent COVID-19. The donor label of this sample is uncertain. The CDR3 protein sequence reads: CASSFGQHNEQFF. The DNA sequence follows: TGTGCCAGCAGCTTTGGACAGCATAATGAGCAGTTCTTC. Joined to the reference TRBV9 and TRBJ2-1 proteins, this CDR3 gives the full variable domain: DSGVTQTPKHLITATGQRVTLRCSPRSGDLSVYWYQQSLDQGLQFLIQYYNGEERAKGNILERFSAQQFPDLHSELNLSSLELGDSALYFCASSFGQHNEQFFGPGTRLTVL.